Each of the 18 T cell receptor beta chains below was sequenced from the same sample in a study of blood T cell repertoires in COVID-19. TCRdb's copy holds only in-frame clones and misses some; the assay was immunoSEQ multiplex PCR. This table has around 200,000 clones, approximately 87% appearing once. Sequenced material: peripheral blood. The receptors here all came from a man between 60 and 70 years old who had recovered from COVID-19.

This chain uses TRBV5-4 with TRBJ1-2; 12 nucleotides agree with TRBD1. The germline gives CDR1 SGHNT, CDR2 YYREEE (reference sequence). V shed 7 bases and J 2 bases; nucleotides not matched to a gene: 9. This CDR3 region has 16 residues. The CDR3 spells CASRHGGTGGNYGYTF. CDR3 sequence (DNA): TGTGCCAGCCGACACGGAGGGACAGGGGGCAACTATGGCTACACCTTC. The variable domain in full, with the rest retrieved from reference TRBV5-4 and TRBJ1-2, is ETGVTQSPTHLIKTRGQQVTLRCSSQSGHNTVSWYQQALGQGPQFIFQYYREEENGRGNFPPRFSGLQFPNYSSELNVNALELDDSALYLCASRHGGTGGNYGYTFGSGTRLTVV.

The V and J genes are TRBV18 and TRBJ1-5; a possible D gene is TRBD1 (6 bases). From germline, CDR1 is KGHSH and CDR2 LQKENI. The CDR3 is made up of 15 amino acids. V was pared by 3 bases and J by 1 base, with 10 bases between. The CDR3 region is CASSPAGASNQPQHF. The CDR3 coding sequence is TGTGCCAGCTCACCGGCGGGGGCGAGCAATCAGCCCCAGCATTTT.

Only one count was recorded for this clone. The V gene is TRBV3-1 (or the pseudogene TRBV3-2), the J gene TRBJ1-2; a weak D match, TRBD1 (6 bases). The V end was cut by 1 base, the J end by 5 bases, with 23 bases between. This CDR3 region has 18 residues. The V gene's germline CDR1 is LGHDT and CDR2 YNNKEL (reference sequence). The CDR3 sequence: CASSQVESGGSWGYGYTF. The CDR3, as DNA: TGTGCCAGCAGCCAAGTCGAATCTGGGGGCTCATGGGGGTATGGCTACACCTTC.

The chain combines TRBV19 with TRBJ2-7; 10 bases match TRBD2. This CDR3 has 16 residues. J gave up 5 bases and V 6 bases, and 13 bases lay outside the gene matches. Germline CDR1 LNHDA, CDR2 SQIVND (reference sequence). The CDR3 nucleotides are TGTGCCAGTAGAAGTCTAGCGGGAGTAATGAACCACGAGCAGTACTTC. Protein: CASRSLAGVMNHEQYF.

This clone was counted only a few times. This sequence joins TRBV14 and TRBJ1-6; D ambiguous. The CDR3 runs to 14 residues. CDR1 and CDR2 from the germline V gene are SGHDN and FVKESK. Trimming cost V 1 base and J 14 bases, with 15 bases left between them. The CDR3 is CASSQGDMASALHF. In DNA, the CDR3 is TGTGCCAGCAGCCAAGGTGACATGGCGTCGGCCCTCCACTTT.

The chain recombines TRBV10-2 with TRBJ1-5; 8 positions agree with TRBD1. The CDR3 contains 14 residues. The germline V gene encodes CDR1 WSHSY and CDR2 SAAADI. The J segment lost 5 bases and the V segment lost 3 bases, leaving 3 bases of the junction unmatched. As DNA, the CDR3 is TGCGCCAGCAGTGACAGGGGGCCCGATCAGCCCCAGCATTTT. Translation gives CASSDRGPDQPQHF.

The V and J genes are TRBV9 and TRBJ2-7; TRBD2 agrees at 8 bases. The V and J ends lost 0 bases and 2 bases, in that order; junction bases with no gene match: 4. Germline loops: CDR1 SGDLS, CDR2 YYNGEE. The CDR3 consists of 15 residues. The CDR3 nucleotides read TGTGCCAGCAGCGTAGGATTGGGACTAGCCTACGAGCAGTACTTC. Protein sequence: CASSVGLGLAYEQYF.

The V and J genes are TRBV2 and TRBJ1-2; D ambiguous. Per germline, CDR1 SNHLY and CDR2 FYNNEI. CDR3 length: 13 residues. V lost 4 bases, J lost 1 base, and 7 bases lay in between. The CDR3 loop is CASSGLDNYGYTF. As DNA, the CDR3 is TGTGCCAGCAGTGGGCTAGATAACTATGGCTACACCTTC.

This clone has only one observation. The chain employs TRBV4-3 and TRBJ2-5, with 10 nucleotides matching TRBD1. CDR1 is LGHNA and CDR2 is YSLEER in the germline V gene. Losses at the gene ends were 2 bases for V and 5 bases for J; bases not matched to a gene: 11. There are 17 residues in the CDR3. The DNA of the CDR3 is TGCGCCAGCAGCCAACGACAGGGGGCTCTGGGAAGGGAGACCCAGTACTTC. As protein: CASSQRQGALGRETQYF.

This clone was recorded a few times. The gene calls are TRBV19 and TRBJ1-1, with D uncertain. The CDR3 is 12 amino acids. Trimming took off 7 bases at V and 5 bases at J, with 11 bases between the two ends. Germline V CDR1 and CDR2: LNHDA, SQIVND (reference sequence). The CDR3 region has the DNA TGTGCCAGTATCTCGGGAGGAACTGAAGCTTTCTTT. It specifies CASISGGTEAFF.

The V and J genes are TRBV29-1 and TRBJ2-7; 11 bases map to TRBD1. The CDR3 runs 12 residues. V gave up 7 bases and J gave up 3 bases; unmatched junction bases: 2. Germline values: CDR1 SQVTM, CDR2 ANQGSEA. The CDR3 here is CSAGTGGYEQYF. The CDR3 DNA reads TGCAGCGCCGGGACAGGGGGCTACGAGCAGTACTTC.

Points on this clone: Relative to the germline gene, one junction end is altered; a read error may explain this. The V gene is TRBV24-1, the J gene TRBJ1-5; TRBD1 is a possible D gene (6 bases). CDR1 and CDR2 from the germline V gene are KGHDR and SFDVKD. The CDR3 has 16 amino acids. In DNA, the CDR3 is TGTGCCACCAGTGATTGGGGCAGGGGCGACAATCAGTCCCAGCATTTT. It encodes CATSDWGRGDNQSQHF.

The chain has TRBV19 and TRBJ1-3; 7 bases line up with TRBD1. Looked up from germline, CDR1 is LNHDA and CDR2 is SQIVND (reference sequence). V gave up 6 bases and J gave up 1 base; unmatched junction bases: 3. This CDR3 is built from 14 residues. The CDR3 sequence is CASRTGPSGNTIYF. For the CDR3, the DNA is TGTGCCAGTAGGACAGGGCCTTCTGGAAACACCATATATTTT.

The rearrangement uses TRBV7-2 and TRBJ2-5, with TRBD2 matching over 9 bases. Germline V gene sequence: CDR1 SGHTA, CDR2 FQGNSA. The CDR3 sequence is 14 residues long. V lost 4 bases and J lost 5; bases outside the gene matches: 5. The CDR3 loop is CASSSRGGEETQYF. CDR3 DNA sequence: TGTGCCAGCAGCTCGCGGGGGGGCGAGGAGACCCAGTACTTC. The full variable domain, completed using reference TRBV7-2 and TRBJ2-5, is GAGVSQSPSNKVTEKGKDVELRCDPISGHTALYWYRQSLGQGLEFLIYFQGNSAPDKSGLPSDRFSAERTGGSVSTLTIQRTQQEDSAVYLCASSSRGGEETQYFGPGTRLLVL.

The chain links TRBV11-2 to TRBJ1-2; no reliable D call. Trimming shortened V by 5 bases and J by 7 bases, and 14 bases separated the two germline ends. This CDR3 region has 13 residues. CDR1 and CDR2 from the germline V gene are SGHAT and FQNNGV. The chain's CDR3 is CASSLGGWGGYTF. The CDR3 region has the DNA TGTGCCAGCAGCCTCGGCGGGTGGGGTGGCTACACCTTC.

The chain employs TRBV4-1 and TRBJ2-6; D ambiguous. Trimming stripped 2 bases from V and 2 bases from J, with 16 bases between. The CDR3 is 18 residues long. The V gene's germline CDR1 is MGHRA and CDR2 YSYEKL. The DNA of the CDR3 is TGCGCCAGCAGCCAACATCACACCACAGCTACTGGGGCCAACGTCCTGACTTTC. Protein product: CASSQHHTTATGANVLTF.

J is TRBJ1-1 and V is TRBV19; D is possibly TRBD1 (6 bases). V gave up 3 bases and J gave up 6 bases, with 14 bases separating them. The germline V gene has CDR1 LNHDA and CDR2 SQIVND (reference sequence). There are 14 residues in the CDR3. The CDR3: CASSIRSRGPEAFF. CDR3 bases: TGTGCCAGTAGTATTAGGTCCAGGGGACCTGAAGCTTTCTTT. Full variable domain (outside the CDR3, taken from reference TRBV19 and TRBJ1-1): DGGITQSPKYLFRKEGQNVTLSCEQNLNHDAMYWYRQDPGQGLRLIYYSQIVNDFQKGDIAEGYSVSREKKESFPLTVTSAQKNPTAFYLCASSIRSRGPEAFFGQGTRLTVV.

The V call is TRBV11-2, the J call TRBJ2-7; the D gene is possibly TRBD2 (6 bases). CDR1 is SGHAT, CDR2 FQNNGV, per germline. The V and J ends lost 1 base and 4 bases respectively, with 8 bases between them. The CDR3 is 13 amino acids. Written as DNA, the CDR3 is TGTGCCAGCAGCTTAGCCCGGGAGTACGAGCAGTACTTC. Amino acids: CASSLAREYEQYF.